This T cell receptor (beta chain) stems from a study of blood T cell repertoires in COVID-19. About the research overall: Acute and convalescent COVID-19 specimens originated in the United States, Italy and Spain. Sample material is recorded as cDNA or gDNA derived from T cells, B-cell-depleted T cells, or PBMCs.

As processed by the authors: Using reference gene primer amplification, nucleated cell counts were estimated. Here immunoSEQ multiplex PCR was the method, and the copy in TCRdb shows in-frame clones only, minus some. V, J and clone size are taken as reported in that table, and D and trimming were inferred from the DNA itself. The sample records around 36,000 clones, roughly 85% being singletons. V lost 4 bases and J lost 3; bases outside the gene matches: 7. Germline CDR1 and CDR2: SEHNR and FQNEAQ (reference sequence). CDR3 size: 15 residues. The chain recombines TRBV7-9 with TRBJ2-3; 7 bases are a match to TRBD1. This clonotype was obtained from a man aged 45 to 65 with acute or convalescent COVID-19. The sequencing input was peripheral blood. CDR3 DNA: TGTGCCAGCAGCTCAAGACAGGGCCAAACAGATACGCAGTATTTT. Translated, it gives CASSSRQGQTDTQYF.